This T cell receptor (beta chain) was captured by sequencing in a study of shared clonotypes between healthy human individuals. Study-level findings and limits: Among donors, clonotype sharing was expected to be affected by sequencing depth. It was only blood that was sampled, and tissue repertoires likely differ. There were few donors, and this limited the genetic and exposure-history diversity represented.

Libraries were prepared by immunoSEQ multiplex PCR; TCRdb keeps only in-frame clonotypes and omits some of them. Of more than 2,000,000 clones listed, around nine tenths are singletons. CDR3 length equals 14 residues. Germline CDR1 and CDR2: SEHNR and FQNEAQ (reference sequence). The V and J ends lost 2 bases and 2 bases respectively, with 10 bases between them. As to this clone: As yet, its antigen is unknown.

The sequence was collected from a young man in good health. Sequences were obtained from naive CD4+ T cells sorted from blood. Subset noted: CD45RA+ positively selected. The V and J genes are TRBV7-9 and TRBJ2-7; D possibly uses TRBD1 or TRBD2 (6 bases each). CDR3 sequence: CASSLKEGAYEQYF. CDR3 DNA: TGTGCCAGCAGCTTAAAGGAGGGGGCCTACGAGCAGTACTTC.